This record covers a single TCR gamma chain. This clone has only a few counts. It lacks a known antigen. A far larger clone is only one base removed, so a read error is likely. This same CDR3 is encoded by further DNA sequences in the sample. This record belongs to a study of Vγ9Vδ2 T cells in congenital toxoplasmosis (dated by TCRdb to the early 2020s). About the investigation overall: IgG, IgM and IgA serology, Western blot and an in-house interferon-gamma release assay were used to diagnose congenital toxoplasmosis. Repertoires were sequenced from infants at 2 months after birth and at 1 year of age. At 2 months, TCR sequencing included five or six infected and about nine uninfected infants, while at 1 year the sequenced group was 3 infected and 4 uninfected infants. Gamma and delta chain CDR3 repertoires of sorted blood gammadelta T cells were compared between congenitally T. gondii-infected and uninfected infants. Findings and caveats that apply to the study as a whole: At 1 year of age, repertoire differences between infected and uninfected infants were less clear than at 2 months. Both infected and uninfected infants showed high prevalence of a public TRGV9 clonotype. Two months was the earliest age with enough suitable sample material for TCR repertoire analysis, so newborn repertoires were not sequenced. In roughly 2-month-old infants, germline-encoded fetal-type TRDV2 CDR3 sequences seemed to be more common in infected than in uninfected infants, which suggests a footprint of in utero expansion. At 2 months, infected infants appeared to have fewer N additions in TRGV9 and TRDV2 CDR3s than uninfected infants, particularly in TRDV2-TRDJ1 sequences.

cDNA was made by template-switch reverse transcription with TRGC- and TRDC-specific primers in one tube, using SuperScript II. The TRGC primer was designed so that it would bind both of the constant genes TRGC1 and TRGC2. The KAPA Real-Time Library Amplification Kit was used for TRG and TRD amplification, and AMPure XP bead purification was performed between steps. Index PCR with the Nextera XT Index Kit was used to attach the Illumina sequencing adapters. TRG and TRD amplicons were sequenced on an Illumina MiSeq with the V2 300 kit, giving 150 bp paired-end reads. The source study handled its data this way. Before any further analysis, FastQC version 0.11.8 was used to assess read quality. With MiXCR version 3.0.3, reads were aligned to GenBank TRG or TRD reference genes and CDR3 sequences were built. MiXCR defaults were kept, except that TRDD gene segments were assembled using 3 rather than 5 consecutive nucleotides. VDJtools version 1.2.1 calculated N additions, CDR3 length, J segment length and clonotype sharing between samples. CDR3 sequences that were out of frame or contained stop codons were removed from the analysis. Infant repertoires were assessed for overlap with previously published fetal, cord blood and adult blood Vgamma9Vdelta2 repertoires. Clone calls in TCRdb were regenerated from the public reads with CATT, after which identical DNA sequences shared one row. TCRdb, not the authors, supplied the V and J calls. The sample data list approximately 130 gamma-chain clones, and roughly 8.7% of these were observed just once. The ten largest clones capture more than 45% of the sample.

From the cysteine through the phenylalanine, the CDR3 covers 13 amino acids. The DNA shown is the 39-base CDR3, in frame from base 1. The same treatment, using spiramycin and/or pyrimethamine plus sulfadiazine plus folinic acid, was given to mothers of both infected and uninfected infants. Every infant, whether infected or uninfected, was delivered at term, after more than 37 weeks of gestation. About 0.96 mL of blood was processed into PBMCs by Lymphoprep gradient centrifugation, after which the PBMCs were cryopreserved in liquid nitrogen and shipped to Belgium. After thawing, the PBMCs were labeled with Zombie NIR viability dye and stained with antibodies against CD3, TCR gammadelta, Vgamma9 and Vdelta2. Sorting of CD3+ TCRgammadelta+ T cells was performed on a FACSAria III, reaching a mean purity of approximately 98%. The RNeasy Micro Kit was used to isolate RNA from approximately 9,500 sorted gammadelta T cells per sample. The study infants had mothers who were enrolled with primary T. gondii infection during pregnancy. Peripheral blood samples from the infants were taken at an outpatient microbiology and virology center in Pavia, Italy.

Sequencing was carried out using gamma-delta T cells from blood. The origin of this receptor is a child under 10 years old born to a mother with Toxoplasma gondii infection during pregnancy, either congenitally infected or uninfected (not recorded which). The receptor chain draws on TRGV10 and TRGJ1 or TRGJ2. TRGV10 is an ORF for which the function is uncertain. The CDR3 protein sequence reads: CAAWDAGYYKKLF. The DNA is as follows: TGTGCTGCGTGGGATGCTGGCTATTATAAGAAGCTCTTT.